This entry is about one TCR beta chain. The record originates from a study of T cells in Graves' hyperthyroidism and ophthalmopathy. Study overall: Prior to any treatment, at the point of initial diagnosis, peripheral blood was collected.

Amplification yielded TCR beta CDR3 regions, with RNA transcripts as the source. First-round RT-PCR of the TCR CDR3 relied on the HTBI primer set. TCRdb called the multiplex PCR reads again in MiXCR, with one record for every CDR3 protein. The repertoire includes roughly 560,000 distinct CDR3 sequences, approximately 14% of them detected once, and around 4% sits in the top ten. The receptor was derived from a woman between 40 and 55 years old with Graves' ophthalmopathy. The material sequenced was blood.

CDR3 coding DNA: TGCAGCGTTGGCTCGAGACAGGGGGCCCACGAGCAGTACTTC. Amino acids: CSVGSRQGAHEQYF. The chain has TRBV29-1 and TRBJ2-7; 10 bases match TRBD1. The CDR3 contains 14 residues. V shed 4 bases, J shed 5 bases, and the junction held 8 bases outside the gene matches. Germline CDR1 SQVTM, CDR2 ANQGSEA.